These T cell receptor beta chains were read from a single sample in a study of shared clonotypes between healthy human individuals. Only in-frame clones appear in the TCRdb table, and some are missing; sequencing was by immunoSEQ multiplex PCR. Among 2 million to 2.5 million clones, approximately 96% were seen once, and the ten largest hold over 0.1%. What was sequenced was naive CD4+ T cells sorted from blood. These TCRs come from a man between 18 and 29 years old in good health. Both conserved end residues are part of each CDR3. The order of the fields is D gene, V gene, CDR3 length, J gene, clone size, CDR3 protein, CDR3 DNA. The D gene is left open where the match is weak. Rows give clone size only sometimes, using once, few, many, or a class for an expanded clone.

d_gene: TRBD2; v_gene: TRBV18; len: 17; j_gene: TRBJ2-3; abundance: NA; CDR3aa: CASSLGTSGSGTDTQYF; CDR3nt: TGTGCCAGCTCACTCGGGACTAGCGGGAGTGGCACAGATACGCAGTATTTT
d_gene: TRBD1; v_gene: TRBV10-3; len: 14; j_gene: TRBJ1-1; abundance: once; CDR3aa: CAISPKTGFTEAFF; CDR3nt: TGTGCCATCAGTCCAAAGACAGGGTTCACTGAAGCTTTCTTT
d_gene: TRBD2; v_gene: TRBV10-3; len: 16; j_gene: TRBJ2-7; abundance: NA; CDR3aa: CAISEEGTSGSYEQYF; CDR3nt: TGTGCCATCAGTGAGGAGGGGACTAGCGGGAGCTACGAGCAGTACTTC
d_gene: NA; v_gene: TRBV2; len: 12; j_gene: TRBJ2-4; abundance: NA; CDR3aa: CASSKQGDIQYF; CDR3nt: TGTGCCAGCAGTAAACAAGGCGACATTCAGTACTTC
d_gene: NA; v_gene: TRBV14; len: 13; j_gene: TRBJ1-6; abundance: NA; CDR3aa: CASSQSEFSPLHF; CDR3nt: TGTGCCAGCAGCCAATCCGAGTTCTCACCCCTCCACTTT
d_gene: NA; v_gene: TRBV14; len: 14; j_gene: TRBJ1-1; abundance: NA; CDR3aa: CASSHRGDASTAFF; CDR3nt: TGTGCCAGCAGCCACCGAGGGGACGCGAGCACGGCTTTCTTT
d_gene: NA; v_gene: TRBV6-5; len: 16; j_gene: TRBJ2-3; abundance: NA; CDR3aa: CASSYKGRRGTDTQYF; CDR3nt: TGTGCCAGCAGTTACAAGGGGAGAAGGGGCACAGATACGCAGTATTTT
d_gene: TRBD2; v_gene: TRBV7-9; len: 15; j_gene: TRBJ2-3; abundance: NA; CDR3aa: CASSLVLAATDTQYF; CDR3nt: TGTGCCAGCAGCTTAGTCCTAGCGGCCACAGATACGCAGTATTTT
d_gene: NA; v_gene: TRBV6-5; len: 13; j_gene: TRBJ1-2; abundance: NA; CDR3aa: CASSYSLGYGYTF; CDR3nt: TGTGCCAGCAGTTACTCGTTGGGGTATGGCTACACCTTC
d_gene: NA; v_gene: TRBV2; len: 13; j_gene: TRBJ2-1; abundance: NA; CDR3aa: CASSVERYNEQFF; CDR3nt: TGTGCCAGCAGTGTCGAGCGCTACAATGAGCAGTTCTTC
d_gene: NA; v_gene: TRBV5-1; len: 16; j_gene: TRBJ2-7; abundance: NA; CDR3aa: CASSLAHGSPSYEQYF; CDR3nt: TGCGCCAGCAGCTTGGCCCACGGCAGTCCCTCCTACGAGCAGTACTTC
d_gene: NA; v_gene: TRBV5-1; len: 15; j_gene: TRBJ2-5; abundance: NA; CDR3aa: CASSFKTGNQETQYF; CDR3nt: TGCGCCAGCAGCTTCAAGACAGGCAATCAAGAGACCCAGTACTTC
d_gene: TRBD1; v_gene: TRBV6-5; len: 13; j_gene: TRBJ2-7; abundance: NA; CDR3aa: CASTGTGVYEQYF; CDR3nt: TGTGCCAGCACCGGGACAGGGGTCTACGAGCAGTACTTC
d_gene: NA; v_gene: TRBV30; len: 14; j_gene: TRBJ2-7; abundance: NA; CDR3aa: CAWSVHGKRYEQYF; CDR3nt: TGTGCCTGGAGTGTACACGGGAAGCGCTACGAGCAGTACTTC
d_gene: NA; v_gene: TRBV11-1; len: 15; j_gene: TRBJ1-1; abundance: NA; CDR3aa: CASSPREGIGTEAFF; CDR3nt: TGTGCCAGCAGCCCAAGGGAGGGGATAGGCACTGAAGCTTTCTTT
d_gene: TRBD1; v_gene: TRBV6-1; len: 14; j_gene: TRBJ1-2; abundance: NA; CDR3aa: CASSEATGAGGYTF; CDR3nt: TGTGCCAGCAGTGAAGCGACAGGGGCCGGGGGCTACACCTTC
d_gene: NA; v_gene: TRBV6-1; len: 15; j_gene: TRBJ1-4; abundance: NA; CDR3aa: CASSEPGRFNEKLFF; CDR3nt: TGTGCCAGCAGTGAACCGGGCCGTTTCAACGAAAAACTGTTTTTT
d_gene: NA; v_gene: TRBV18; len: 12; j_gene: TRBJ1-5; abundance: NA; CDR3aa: CASSPGDGPQHF; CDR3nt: TGTGCCAGCTCACCAGGTGACGGTCCCCAGCATTTT
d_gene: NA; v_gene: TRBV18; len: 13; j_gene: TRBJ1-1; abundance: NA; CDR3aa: CASSPLLDTEAFF; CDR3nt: TGTGCCAGCTCACCCCTATTGGACACTGAAGCTTTCTTT
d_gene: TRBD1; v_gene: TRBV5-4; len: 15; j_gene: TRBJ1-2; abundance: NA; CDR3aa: CASSSGGTGADGYTF; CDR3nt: TGTGCCAGCAGCTCCGGGGGGACAGGGGCGGATGGCTACACCTTC
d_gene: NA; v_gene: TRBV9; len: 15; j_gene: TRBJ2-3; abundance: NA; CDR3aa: CASSVEQRSTDTQYF; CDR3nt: TGTGCCAGCAGCGTAGAACAGCGGTCCACAGATACGCAGTATTTT